The source of this T cell receptor beta chain is a study of blood T cell repertoires in COVID-19. Across the study: COVID-19 samples, acute and convalescent, were from the United States, Italy and Spain. T cells, B-cell-depleted T cells, or PBMCs provided the cDNA or gDNA that served as material.

This CDR3 is built from 17 residues. The germline gives CDR1 MNHEY, CDR2 SMNVEV (reference sequence). With V trimmed by 1 base and J by 6 bases, 9 bases remained unmatched. As handled by the study authors: Amplification from reference gene primers served as the basis for estimated nucleated cell counts. TCRdb keeps only in-frame clones here, not all; method: immunoSEQ multiplex PCR. For V, J and clone size, that table is used; D and trimming come from the DNA. The table shows about 330,000 clones, with about 82% occurring only once. V is TRBV27 and J is TRBJ2-3; TRBD2 matches at 11 bases. The source is a woman between 50 and 59 years old with acute or convalescent COVID-19. The source material was peripheral blood. The CDR3: CASSLLIAGGDRDTQYF. CDR3 sequence (DNA): TGTGCCAGCAGTTTATTGATAGCGGGAGGGGATCGGGATACGCAGTATTTT.